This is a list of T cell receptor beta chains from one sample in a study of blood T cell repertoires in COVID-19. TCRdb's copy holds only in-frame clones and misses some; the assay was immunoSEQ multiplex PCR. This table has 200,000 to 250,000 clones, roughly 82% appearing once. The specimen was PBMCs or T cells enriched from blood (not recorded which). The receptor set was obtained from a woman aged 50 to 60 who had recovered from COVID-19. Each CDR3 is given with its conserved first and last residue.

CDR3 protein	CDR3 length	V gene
CASSWGQGAIGYTF	14	TRBV11-2
CASSPRGKGRNEQFF	15	TRBV6-5
CASSYSTRHQPQHF	14	TRBV6-5
CASSPSTSTNYGYTF	15	TRBV18
CASSPPGQPTDTQYF	15	TRBV6-5
CATRQGRDPEAFF	13	TRBV19
CASSGLAGSTGELFF	15	TRBV5-1
CASSLSPGISYEQYF	15	TRBV27
CSVVMVVNTEAFF	13	TRBV29-1
CASRGFGDRGSQPQHF	16	TRBV28
CSVATPALAGRRQYF	15	TRBV29-1
CASSPPNRGPYGYTF	15	TRBV4-1
CASSLEGTGLGYTF	14	TRBV11-3
CASSPRGQGGTGANVLTF	18	TRBV9
CASSSLGGTQQTQYF	15	TRBV7-7
CASSLAVGAGGAEAFF	16	TRBV5-1